This T cell receptor (beta chain) originates from a study of T cells after yellow fever vaccination. The CDR3 is 16 amino acids. With 0 bases clipped from V and 5 bases from J, the junction kept 10 bases outside the gene matches. CDR1 and CDR2 (germline): DFQATT, SNEGSKA (reference sequence). Findings and limits, study-wide: In FACS-sorted repertoires, abundant clonotypes from the bulk population could appear as contaminants.

This clonotype was detected many times. The antigen is undetermined. TCRdb itself ran the 5' RACE reads through MiXCR, one entry per CDR3 protein. This sample yields about 360,000 distinct CDR3 sequences, of which 6.2% are seen a single time; approximately 15% belongs to the top ten. This chain joins TRBV20-1 and TRBJ2-1; 7 nucleotides align to TRBD2. The sequencing here drew on PBMCs, taken 5 days after the yellow fever booster vaccination. This clonotype was obtained from a man under 40 who received the YFV17D yellow fever vaccine. CDR3 residues: CSARDPGGGVHNEQFF. CDR3 bases: TGCAGTGCTAGAGATCCTGGCGGGGGAGTTCACAATGAGCAGTTCTTC.